Listed here are 2 T cell receptor beta chains from one sample, sequenced in a study of identifying expanded T cells in peripheral blood. Repertoires were generated with immunoSEQ multiplex PCR, while TCRdb's copy carries only in-frame clones and drops some. The sample yields about 90,000 clones, roughly 88% seen once. Sequenced material: blood. These receptors originate from a person between 18 and 75 years old in good health.

The chain recombines TRBV7-6 with TRBJ2-3, with unresolved D. The CDR3 runs 15 residues. V dropped 0 bases and J dropped 2 bases, with 9 bases sitting between them. Looked up from germline, CDR1 is SGHVS and CDR2 is FNYEAQ. This CDR3 reads CASSLAHSFTDTQYF. The DNA of the CDR3 is TGTGCCAGCAGCTTAGCGCACTCCTTCACAGATACGCAGTATTTT. The variable domain in full, with the rest retrieved from reference TRBV7-6 and TRBJ2-3, is GAGVSQSPRYKVTKRGQDVALRCDPISGHVSLYWYRQALGQGPEFLTYFNYEAQQDKSGLPNDRFSAERPEGSISTLTIQRTEQRDSAMYRCASSLAHSFTDTQYFGPGTRLTVL.

The chain links TRBV7-3 to TRBJ2-7, with a weak D call TRBD1 (6 bases). This CDR3 is built from 14 residues. The V end was cut by 5 bases, the J end by 6 bases, with 17 bases between. Germline CDR1 reads SGHTA; CDR2 reads FQGTGA. This CDR3 reads CASSQGQQAGEQYF. CDR3 nucleotide sequence: TGTGCCAGCAGCCAAGGACAGCAAGCTGGCGAGCAGTACTTC.